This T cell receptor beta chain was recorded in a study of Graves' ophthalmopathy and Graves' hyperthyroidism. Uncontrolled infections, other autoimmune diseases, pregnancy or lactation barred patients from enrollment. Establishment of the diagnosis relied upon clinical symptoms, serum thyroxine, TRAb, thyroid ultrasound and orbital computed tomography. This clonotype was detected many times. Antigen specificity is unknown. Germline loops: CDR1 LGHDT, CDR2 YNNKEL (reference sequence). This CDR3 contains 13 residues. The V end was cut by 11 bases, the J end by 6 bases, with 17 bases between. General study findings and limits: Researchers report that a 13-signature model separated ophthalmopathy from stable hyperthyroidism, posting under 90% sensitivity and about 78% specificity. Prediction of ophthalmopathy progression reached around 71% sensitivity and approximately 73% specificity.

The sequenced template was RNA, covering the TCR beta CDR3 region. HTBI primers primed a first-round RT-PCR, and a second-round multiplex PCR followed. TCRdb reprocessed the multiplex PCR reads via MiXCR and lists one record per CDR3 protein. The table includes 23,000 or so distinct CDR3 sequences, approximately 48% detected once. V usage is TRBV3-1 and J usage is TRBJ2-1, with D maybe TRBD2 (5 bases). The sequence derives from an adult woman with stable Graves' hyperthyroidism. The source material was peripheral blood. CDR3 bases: TGTGCCTCGGGGAAATTCATGTCCAATGAGCAGTTCTTC. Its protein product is CASGKFMSNEQFF.